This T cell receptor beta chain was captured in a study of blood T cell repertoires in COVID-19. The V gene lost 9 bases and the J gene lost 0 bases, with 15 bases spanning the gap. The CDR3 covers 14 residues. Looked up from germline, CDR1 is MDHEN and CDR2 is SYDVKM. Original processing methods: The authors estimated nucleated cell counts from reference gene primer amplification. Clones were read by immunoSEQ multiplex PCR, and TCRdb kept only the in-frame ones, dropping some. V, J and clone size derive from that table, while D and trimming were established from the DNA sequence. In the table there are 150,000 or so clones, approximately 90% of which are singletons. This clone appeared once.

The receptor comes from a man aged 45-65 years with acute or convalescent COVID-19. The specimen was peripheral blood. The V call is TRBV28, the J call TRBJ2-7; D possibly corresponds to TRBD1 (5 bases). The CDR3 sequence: CASKTVAYSYEQYF. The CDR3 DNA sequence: TGTGCCAGTAAGACAGTAGCCTACTCCTACGAGCAGTACTTC.